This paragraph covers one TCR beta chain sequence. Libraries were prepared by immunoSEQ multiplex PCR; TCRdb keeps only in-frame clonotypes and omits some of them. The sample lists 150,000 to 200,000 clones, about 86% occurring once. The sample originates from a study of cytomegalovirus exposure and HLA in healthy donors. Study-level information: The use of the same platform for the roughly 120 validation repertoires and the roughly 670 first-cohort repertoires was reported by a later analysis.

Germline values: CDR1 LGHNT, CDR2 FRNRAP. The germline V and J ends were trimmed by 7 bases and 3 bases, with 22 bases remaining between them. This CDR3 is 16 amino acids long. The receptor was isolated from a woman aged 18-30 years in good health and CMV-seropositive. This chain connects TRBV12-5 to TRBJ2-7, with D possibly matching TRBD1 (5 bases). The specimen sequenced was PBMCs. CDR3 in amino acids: CASADSSSRFFYEQYF. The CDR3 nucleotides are TGTGCTAGTGCCGACAGCTCATCACGATTTTTCTACGAGCAGTACTTC.